Detailed here is one TCR beta chain. V gave up 6 bases and J gave up 0 bases, with 9 bases separating them. The CDR3 is 13 amino acids. Germline CDR1 SGHAT, CDR2 FQNNGV. This record comes from a study of cytotoxic CD8 clonotypes in ibrutinib-treated CLL. Data came from immunoSEQ multiplex PCR; TCRdb stores just in-frame clones and leaves some out. The sample yields approximately 200,000 clones, about 72% seen once. This receptor was identified in a human donor with chronic lymphocytic leukemia. Here the sequenced sample was PBMCs, taken after 24 months of ibrutinib treatment. The J gene is TRBJ2-7, the V gene TRBV11-2, with D perhaps matching TRBD1 (6 bases). The CDR3 nucleotides are TGTGCCAGCAGGGGGGACAACTCCTACGAGCAGTACTTC. Amino acid sequence: CASRGDNSYEQYF.